This T cell receptor beta chain is drawn from a study of neurological immune-mediated disorders. The overall study: Multiple sclerosis patients (n of about 35) included around 30 with relapsing-remitting and 3 with secondary progressive disease.

This clonotype has a count of ten or more. Its target is unknown. MiXCR, applied by TCRdb to the 5' RACE reads, yields one record per CDR3 protein. The table includes 81,000 or so distinct CDR3 sequences, less than 5.5% detected once. The germline CDR1 and CDR2 sequences are DFQATT and SNEGSKA (reference sequence). V gave up 4 bases and J gave up 8 bases; unmatched junction bases: 11. The CDR3 runs to 16 residues. Study-wide results and caveats: The expanded clones of different subjects shared no CDR3 amino acid sequences (suggesting private repertoires in all groups).

The genes are TRBV20-1 and TRBJ1-4; TRBD1 matches at 12 bases. The clonotype originates from a woman in her twenties or thirties with multiple sclerosis. The sequenced sample was PBMCs. The CDR3 here is CSANPGQGAPREKLFF. The CDR3 region has the DNA TGCAGTGCTAACCCGGGACAGGGGGCTCCGAGAGAAAAACTGTTTTTT.